Each of the 29 T cell receptor beta chains below was sequenced from the same sample in a study of Graves' ophthalmopathy and Graves' hyperthyroidism. RNA served as the template for amplifying TCR beta CDR3 regions. First-round RT-PCR used HTBI primers; second-round multiplex PCR followed. MiXCR, applied by TCRdb to the multiplex PCR reads, yields one record per CDR3 protein. The table includes around 600,000 distinct CDR3 sequences, about two fifths detected once. The sample consisted of peripheral blood. The receptors stem from an adult man with Graves' ophthalmopathy.

This clonotype has more than one count but fewer than ten. The rearrangement joins TRBV19 to TRBJ2-5, with unresolved D. This CDR3 comprises 15 residues. The V end lost 5 bases, the J end lost 2 bases, and 15 bases lay between the germline ends. Germline V gene data show CDR1 as LNHDA and CDR2 as SQIVND (reference sequence). CDR3: CASSQDRTPQETQYF. The CDR3 region has the DNA TGTGCCAGTAGTCAGGACCGAACCCCGCAAGAGACCCAGTACTTC.

This clonotype has ten or more counts. Since a much larger clone is just one base distant, this may be a read error. V and J are TRBV29-1 and TRBJ2-2; the match to TRBD1 covers 8 bases. This CDR3 is 14 amino acids long. Germline V CDR1 and CDR2: SQVTM, ANQGSEA. Trimming removed 6 bases from V and 6 bases from J; junction bases left unmatched: 9. CDR3 in DNA: TGCAGCGTCAAGACAGGGGTCTTCTCCGGGGAGCTGTTTTTT. Translating it yields CSVKTGVFSGELFF.

To note about this clonotype: The junction and the germline gene differ at one end; a read error may be behind it. The DNA for the CDR3 is TGTGCCATCAGTGCCCGGGACTGCCAACAGACCCAGTACTTC. It is translated as CAISARDCQQTQYF. The J gene is TRBJ2-5, the V gene TRBV10-3; D might be TRBD2 (6 bases). In germline, CDR1 is ENHRY, CDR2 SYGVKD. The CDR3 runs 14 residues.

Ten or more counts support this clonotype. J is TRBJ2-7 and V is TRBV7-8; D uncertain. The germline V gene has CDR1 SGHVS and CDR2 FQNEAQ. Trimming took off 2 bases at V and 3 bases at J, with 14 bases between the two ends. This CDR3 comprises 15 residues. CDR3 protein: CASSLSPASNYEQYF. As DNA, the CDR3 is TGTGCCAGCAGCTTAAGTCCGGCCTCCAACTACGAGCAGTACTTC.

The rearrangement links TRBV7-2 to TRBJ1-2; 7 positions agree with TRBD1. This CDR3 region has 14 residues. The ends lost 5 bases at V and 4 bases at J; junction bases unmatched: 7. Germline V gene sequence: CDR1 SGHTA, CDR2 FQGNSA. CDR3 region: CASSPRDSTYGYTF. The CDR3, as DNA: TGTGCCAGCAGCCCGAGGGACAGCACCTATGGCTACACCTTC. Full variable domain (outside the CDR3, taken from reference TRBV7-2 and TRBJ1-2): GAGVSQSPSNKVTEKGKDVELRCDPISGHTALYWYRQSLGQGLEFLIYFQGNSAPDKSGLPSDRFSAERTGGSVSTLTIQRTQQEDSAVYLCASSPRDSTYGYTFGSGTRLTVV.

This clonotype was detected ten times or more. The chain has TRBV29-1 and TRBJ2-5; TRBD1 matches at 8 bases. CDR3 size: 11 residues. V was clipped by 3 bases and J by 6 bases; unmatched bases: 0. The germline gives CDR1 SQVTM, CDR2 ANQGSEA. This CDR3 is CSVDRGQTQYF. The CDR3, as DNA: TGCAGCGTTGACAGGGGGCAGACCCAGTACTTC. Full variable domain (rest looked up from reference TRBV29-1 and TRBJ2-5): SAVISQKPSRDICQRGTSLTIQCQVDSQVTMMFWYRQQPGQSLTLIATANQGSEATYESGFVIDKFPISRPNLTFSTLTVSNMSPEDSSIYLCSVDRGQTQYFGPGTRLLVL.

This clonotype came up many times. J is TRBJ2-5 and V is TRBV19, with D unclear. The V end lost 5 bases, the J end lost 3 bases, and 10 bases lay between the germline ends. This CDR3 has 13 residues. Germline-derived CDR1 and CDR2 are LNHDA and SQIVND (reference sequence). Written as DNA, the CDR3 is TGTGCCAGTAGTCCCTGGTTGGAAGAGACCCAGTACTTC. Translating gives CASSPWLEETQYF.

This clonotype was picked up a small number of times. The V gene is TRBV4-1, the J gene TRBJ2-7, with no clear D. The CDR3 sequence is 11 residues long. Trimming stripped 3 bases from V and 3 bases from J, with 3 bases between. Germline CDR1 is MGHRA and CDR2 is YSYEKL. CDR3 nucleotides: TGCGCCAGCAGCCATCACTACGAGCAGTACTTC. Residues: CASSHHYEQYF.

V is TRBV4-1 and J is TRBJ2-7; the D is unclear. V lost 4 bases and J lost 0, with 10 bases in between. This CDR3 has 14 residues. Per the germline V gene, CDR1 is MGHRA and CDR2 is YSYEKL. In nucleotides, the CDR3 is TGCGCCAGCAGCCGATATGAGAGCTCCTACGAGCAGTACTTC. It is translated as CASSRYESSYEQYF.

This chain joins TRBV5-1 and TRBJ1-5; 7 bases line up with TRBD1. From germline, CDR1 is SGHRS and CDR2 YFSETQ. The CDR3 consists of 17 residues. V trimming: 0 bases; J trimming: 0 bases; junction bases outside the gene matches: 6. DNA of the CDR3: TGCGCCAGCAGCTTGGTTTGGGCAGGGGGTAGCAATCAGCCCCAGCATTTT. Its translation: CASSLVWAGGSNQPQHF.

V is TRBV29-1 and J is TRBJ1-1; D may be TRBD1 (5 bases). This CDR3 comprises 16 residues. Per the germline V gene, CDR1 is SQVTM and CDR2 is ANQGSEA. The ends were cut back, 8 bases at V and 3 bases at J, with 25 bases in the middle. CDR3 nucleotide sequence: TGCAGCTTAGCCCAGGGATTTGGGGCGATAGACACTGAAGCTTTCTTT. This codes for CSLAQGFGAIDTEAFF.

Comment on this clonotype: Sequence at one end of the junction differs from germline and may be a read error. The genes are TRBV29-1 and TRBJ2-2, with D unclear. This CDR3 has 16 amino acids. In germline, CDR1 is SQVTM, CDR2 ANQGSEA. CDR3 sequence reads: CSIELRVDGYTGELFF. In DNA form, the CDR3 reads TGCAGCATTGAGCTCCGCGTGGATGGCTACACCGGGGAGCTGTTTTTT.

Of note for this clonotype: A read error may explain this, as a much larger clone is one base away. The V call is TRBV5-1, the J call TRBJ1-2; D gene unclear. V lost 7 bases and J lost 8, with 21 bases in between. The CDR3 totals 14 residues. Per the germline V gene, CDR1 is SGHRS and CDR2 is YFSETQ. CDR3 loop: CASGLPGLKGGYTF. The CDR3 bases are TGCGCCAGCGGTTTACCAGGCCTCAAAGGGGGCTACACCTTC.

This clonotype was seen more than once but under ten times. The gene calls are TRBV12-3 or TRBV12-4 and TRBJ2-7; 7 bases map to TRBD1. J was trimmed by 6 bases and V by 6 bases; bases with no gene match: 11. CDR3 length equals 14 residues. The CDR3 protein is CASSYDREFGEQYF. The CDR3 DNA is TGTGCCAGCAGCTATGACAGGGAGTTTGGCGAGCAGTACTTC.

This clonotype was seen at least ten times. The chain links TRBV19 to TRBJ1-6; 11 bases fit TRBD1. V gave up 4 bases and J gave up 10 bases; unmatched junction bases: 3. The CDR3 covers 14 residues. The V gene's germline CDR1 is LNHDA and CDR2 SQIVND (reference sequence). The CDR3 nucleotides read TGTGCCAGTAGTAAAGGGACAGGGGGGTCACCCCTCCACTTT. Residues: CASSKGTGGSPLHF. The variable domain in full, with the rest retrieved from reference TRBV19 and TRBJ1-6, is DGGITQSPKYLFRKEGQNVTLSCEQNLNHDAMYWYRQDPGQGLRLIYYSQIVNDFQKGDIAEGYSVSREKKESFPLTVTSAQKNPTAFYLCASSKGTGGSPLHFGNGTRLTVT.

The rearrangement uses TRBV10-3 and TRBJ1-6, with D possibly TRBD1 on 6 matching bases. V was clipped by 6 bases and J by 7 bases, with 10 bases between them. Germline values: CDR1 ENHRY, CDR2 SYGVKD. The CDR3 is 13 amino acids. As DNA, the CDR3 is TGTGCCATCAGCCCGGGACACAATTCACCCCTCCACTTT. Amino acid sequence: CAISPGHNSPLHF.

This clonotype has ten or more counts. DNA for the CDR3: TGTGCCAGCAGCTCTCCGGCTCGGGTC. Protein product: CASSSPARV. J is TRBJ2-7 and V is TRBV11-2; D is uncertain. The CDR3 loop spans 9 amino acids. The germline gives CDR1 SGHAT, CDR2 FQNNGV.

This clonotype was seen many times. The rearrangement uses TRBV7-2 and TRBJ1-1; D not certain. V was cut by 1 base and J by 1 base, with 10 bases left in between. Germline CDR1 and CDR2: SGHTA and FQGNSA. The CDR3 spans 15 residues. CDR3: CASSLVGSKNTEAFF. The CDR3 DNA follows: TGTGCCAGCAGCTTAGTGGGCTCCAAGAACACTGAAGCTTTCTTT.

This clonotype is a singleton in its sample. The rearrangement uses TRBV25-1 and TRBJ1-2; 11 positions agree with TRBD1. Per germline, CDR1 MGHDK and CDR2 SYGVNS. V shed 4 bases, J shed 6 bases, and the junction held 13 bases outside the gene matches. The CDR3 has 17 residues. Written as DNA, the CDR3 is TGTGCCAGCAGTGCTAGAGGGACCGGGACAGGGGGTCATGGCTACACCTTC. Protein sequence: CASSARGTGTGGHGYTF.

This clonotype was counted a few times. The V gene is TRBV25-1, the J gene TRBJ1-1; 8 bases agree with TRBD1. This CDR3 region has 18 residues. The trim removed 6 bases at V and 6 bases at J, leaving 21 bases unmatched. Germline V gives CDR1 MGHDK, CDR2 SYGVNS. As DNA, the CDR3 is TGTGCCAGCAGCCAGTGGGTGACCCGACAGGGGCGGTTCTCTGAAGCTTTCTTT. Translating it yields CASSQWVTRQGRFSEAFF.

The genes are TRBV25-1 and TRBJ1-2; D not certain. The germline gives CDR1 MGHDK, CDR2 SYGVNS. V gave up 7 bases and J gave up 8 bases, with 5 bases separating them. This CDR3 region has 9 residues. The CDR3 here is CASIAGYTF. The CDR3 DNA is TGTGCCAGCATTGCAGGCTACACCTTC.

This clonotype was recorded a few times. The chain recombines TRBV10-3 with TRBJ2-2; perhaps TRBD2 as D (6 bases). Per germline, CDR1 ENHRY and CDR2 SYGVKD. CDR3 size: 16 residues. The V gene lost 10 bases and the J gene lost 5 bases, with 23 bases spanning the gap. CDR3: CATALRGSGDTGELFF. The CDR3, as DNA: TGTGCCACCGCCCTCCGGGGGTCGGGAGATACCGGGGAGCTGTTTTTT.

About this clonotype itself: A much larger clone lies a single base off, so this may be a read error. This chain joins TRBV2 and TRBJ2-7; D gene unclear. The CDR3 length is 15 residues. The germline V gene has CDR1 SNHLY and CDR2 FYNNEI. The V and J ends lost 8 bases and 2 bases respectively, with 19 bases between them. The CDR3: CASGRQTQLTYEQYF. For the CDR3, the DNA is TGTGCCAGCGGTAGGCAAACACAACTAACCTACGAGCAGTACTTC.

A single count supports this clonotype. A much bigger clone sits one base away, suggesting this may be a read error. The rearrangement links TRBV29-1 to TRBJ2-7; 7 bases match TRBD1. In germline, CDR1 is SQVTM, CDR2 ANQGSEA. The CDR3 runs 15 residues. The CDR3 loop is CGVNGFSGGSYEQYF. CDR3 sequence (DNA): TGCGGCGTGAACGGATTTTCAGGGGGCTCCTACGAGCAGTACTTC.

The rearrangement links TRBV29-1 to TRBJ2-2, with 7 positions matching TRBD1. V shed 7 bases and J 1 base; nucleotides not matched to a gene: 6. CDR3 length: 14 amino acids. Germline CDR1 SQVTM, CDR2 ANQGSEA. CDR3 in amino acids: CSGRDRENTGELFF. Here the CDR3 DNA reads TGCAGCGGAAGGGACAGAGAGAACACCGGGGAGCTGTTTTTT.

This clonotype was found many times. The CDR3 reads CASSDSGTGREKLFF. DNA of the CDR3: TGCGCCAGCAGTGACTCCGGGACAGGGAGGGAAAAACTGTTTTTT. The chain recombines TRBV10-2 with TRBJ1-4, with TRBD1 identical over 9 bases. CDR1 is WSHSY and CDR2 is SAAADI in the germline V gene. The J segment lost 8 bases and the V segment lost 3 bases, leaving 7 bases of the junction unmatched. This CDR3 contains 15 residues.

This clonotype has just a few counts. CDR3 amino acids: CASSYWVGKNEQYF. The CDR3 bases are TGTGCCAGCAGTTACTGGGTAGGGAAGAACGAGCAGTACTTC. The genes are TRBV6-5 and TRBJ2-7, with D unresolved. The CDR3 is 14 residues long. Trimming removed 1 base from V and 5 bases from J, with 12 bases in between. The germline gives CDR1 MNHEY, CDR2 SVGAGI.

The V call is TRBV10-3, the J call TRBJ2-7; 9 bases line up with TRBD2. The tail of the sequence fits TRBJ2-1 better, so the J call may be wrong. In germline, CDR1 is ENHRY, CDR2 SYGVKD. CDR3 length: 12 amino acids. The CDR3 here is CAIEGLANEQFF. CDR3 coding DNA: TGTGCCATCGAGGGACTAGCCAATGAGCAGTTCTTC.

The V gene is TRBV24-1, the J gene TRBJ1-6; D might be TRBD1 (5 bases). Germline CDR1 and CDR2: KGHDR and SFDVKD. V lost 5 bases and J lost 8, with 9 bases in between. This CDR3 is built from 13 residues. CDR3 protein: CATSAPQDSPLHF. CDR3 coding DNA: TGTGCCACCAGTGCCCCACAGGATTCACCCCTCCACTTT.